The present TCR beta chain was sequenced within a study of sequential checkpoint blockade in melanoma. Overall study context: First-line arms were nivolumab then ipilimumab, or the reverse, randomized 1:1. Maintenance nivolumab came after either treatment sequence.

The treatment denotes: randomized to nivolumab then ipilimumab (arm A) or the reverse (arm B). DNA-damaging chemotherapy had not been given to any patient beforehand. Germline lookup yields CDR1 SGDLS and CDR2 YYNGEE. This CDR3 is 15 amino acids long. Using immunoSEQ multiplex PCR, the repertoire was profiled, and TCRdb retains in-frame clones only, with some absent. The profile shows tens of thousands of clones, about 88% of them singletons. This chain connects TRBV9 to TRBJ2-5; TRBD2 matches 12 bases. The last part of the DNA fits TRBJ2-7 better; the J call may be wrong. The sequence was collected from a human donor with melanoma. Specimen: CD8+ T cells sorted from blood (inferred from file names), collected from a patient given nivolumab and ipilimumab in sequence. Here the CDR3 DNA reads TGTGCCAGCAGCGTAGGGACTAGCGGGGCCTACGAGCAGTACTTC. Its protein is CASSVGTSGAYEQYF.